A selection of T cell receptor beta chains follows, all from one sample in a study of spatial heterogeneity in lung cancer. TCRdb itself ran the 5' RACE reads through MiXCR, one entry per CDR3 protein. This table has about 92,000 distinct CDR3 sequences, more than 10% appearing once. The source was PBMCs, collected at surgery. All receptors come from a male donor with early-stage non-small cell lung cancer. Each CDR3 is given with its conserved first and last residue. The order of the fields is J gene, V gene, clone size, CDR3 protein. Clone size is not always given. Where it is, it says once, few, many or a class for expanded clones.

TRBJ1-5 | TRBV7-2 | - | CASSLQGRDQPQHF
TRBJ2-1 | TRBV10-3 | many | CAAGSGSSYNEQFF
TRBJ1-1 | TRBV27 | - | CASSSGQPSEAFF
TRBJ1-5 | TRBV2 | hyperexpanded | CASSEWGTSQPQHF
TRBJ2-7 | TRBV5-4 | few | CASSRLGLNEQYF
TRBJ2-5 | TRBV10-3 | - | CAISENEIWTGETQYF
TRBJ2-2 | TRBV20-1 | few | CSAPRREGSGELFF
TRBJ1-1 | TRBV12-3/TRBV12-4 | - | CASSPLRQNTEAFF
TRBJ2-7 | TRBV6-2/TRBV6-3 | few | CASSNTESYEQYF
TRBJ2-3 | TRBV6-6 | few | CASRGGTLTDTQYF
TRBJ1-1 | TRBV5-1 | - | CASSLLTGGNTEAFF
TRBJ2-1 | TRBV7-9 | few | CASSLVLSSGQFF
TRBJ1-2 | TRBV29-1 | - | CSVVGGYGYTF
TRBJ2-5 | TRBV20-1 | - | CSARDGGSGEETQYF
TRBJ2-3 | TRBV28 | few | CASSLGLVPDTQYF
TRBJ2-6 | TRBV7-8 | few | CASSLDRLPSYPGANVLTF
TRBJ2-3 | TRBV18 | few | CASSPPGLAGTDTQYF
TRBJ2-3 | TRBV10-2 | many | CASRVGSGGDTQYF
TRBJ2-1 | TRBV4-3 | many | CASSQAASGSWNEQFF
TRBJ2-1 | TRBV7-3 | few | CASSPGGAEQFF
TRBJ2-5 | TRBV7-2 | - | CASSLRPNRIGTQYF